Listed below are T cell receptor beta chains from one sample, sequenced in a study of blood T cells in healthy people across ages. From the 5' RACE reads, TCRdb called clonotypes with MiXCR, one entry per CDR3 protein. This sample has roughly 800,000 distinct CDR3 sequences, with 58% found just once. Sequences were obtained from blood. Receptors were obtained from a man aged 30 to 39 in good health. Each CDR3 is given with its conserved first and last residue. D genes are given only for firm matches. Expanded clones get a size class; other rows say once, few or many, or leave the size out.

clone size: -; J gene: TRBJ2-2; D gene: -; V gene: TRBV6-2/TRBV6-3; CDR3 DNA: TGTGCCAGCAGTCCGGGCCCCGACTGGGAAGTTAACACCGGGGAGCTGTTTTTT; CDR3 protein: CASSPGPDWEVNTGELFF
clone size: -; J gene: TRBJ2-5; D gene: TRBD1; V gene: TRBV4-1; CDR3 DNA: TGCGCCAGCAGCCGAGGCCCACAGGGGTCTGGCGAGACCCAGTACTTC; CDR3 protein: CASSRGPQGSGETQYF
clone size: -; J gene: TRBJ2-7; D gene: -; V gene: TRBV20-1; CDR3 DNA: TGCAGTGCTAGAGGGGAATCGGACTTCGAGCAGTACTTC; CDR3 protein: CSARGESDFEQYF
clone size: -; J gene: TRBJ2-3; D gene: -; V gene: TRBV28; CDR3 DNA: TGTGCCAGCGGTCCCGGACAGACCATCACAGATACGCAGTATTTT; CDR3 protein: CASGPGQTITDTQYF
clone size: -; J gene: TRBJ2-3; D gene: -; V gene: TRBV29-1; CDR3 DNA: TGCAGCGCCTCGTCGACTAGTCGTACAGATACGCAGTATTTT; CDR3 protein: CSASSTSRTDTQYF
clone size: -; J gene: TRBJ1-1; D gene: -; V gene: TRBV29-1; CDR3 DNA: TGCAGCGTTGATTCGGTCAAAGCTTTCTTT; CDR3 protein: CSVDSVKAFF
clone size: few; J gene: TRBJ2-3; D gene: -; V gene: TRBV5-1; CDR3 DNA: TGCGCCAGCAGCCCCGTACGCCTTACAGATACGCAGTATTTT; CDR3 protein: CASSPVRLTDTQYF
clone size: -; J gene: TRBJ2-7; D gene: -; V gene: TRBV11-1; CDR3 DNA: TGTGCCAGCAGCTCCCAGGGTGAGGAGTACTTC; CDR3 protein: CASSSQGEEYF
clone size: few; J gene: TRBJ2-7; D gene: -; V gene: TRBV5-5; CDR3 DNA: TGTGCCAGCAGATCCGGATCAAATTACGAGCAGTACTTC; CDR3 protein: CASRSGSNYEQYF
clone size: -; J gene: TRBJ2-5; D gene: -; V gene: TRBV5-4; CDR3 DNA: TGTGCCAGCAGCGGGGACAACCAAGAGACCCAGTACTTC; CDR3 protein: CASSGDNQETQYF
clone size: -; J gene: TRBJ1-5; D gene: TRBD1; V gene: TRBV20-1; CDR3 DNA: TGCAGTGCCCCCGCGAGAGGGGGCGAACAGCCCCAGCATTTT; CDR3 protein: CSAPARGGEQPQHF
clone size: -; J gene: TRBJ1-4; D gene: -; V gene: TRBV7-2; CDR3 DNA: TGTGCCAGCAGCCAGAGGGCAGGAAATGAAAAACTGTTTTTT; CDR3 protein: CASSQRAGNEKLFF
clone size: once; J gene: TRBJ2-4; D gene: -; V gene: TRBV6-5; CDR3 DNA: TGTGCCAGCACGAGGCCTAAAAACATTCAGTACTTC; CDR3 protein: CASTRPKNIQYF
clone size: -; J gene: TRBJ1-2; D gene: -; V gene: TRBV15; CDR3 DNA: TGTGCCACCAGCAGAGATCCGGGGAATGGCTACACCTTC; CDR3 protein: CATSRDPGNGYTF
clone size: -; J gene: TRBJ1-5; D gene: -; V gene: TRBV6-1; CDR3 DNA: TGTGCCAGCAGTGAGTATGGACAGTTAGTTAGCAATCAGCCCCAGCATTTT; CDR3 protein: CASSEYGQLVSNQPQHF
clone size: -; J gene: TRBJ2-1; D gene: -; V gene: TRBV20-1; CDR3 DNA: TGCAGTGCTAGTTCCGGACCGAGCTCCTACAATGAGCAGTTCTTC; CDR3 protein: CSASSGPSSYNEQFF
clone size: -; J gene: TRBJ2-1; D gene: -; V gene: TRBV6-2/TRBV6-3; CDR3 DNA: TGTGCCAGCAAAAAGATTACTAGTAACAATGAGCAGTTCTTC; CDR3 protein: CASKKITSNNEQFF
clone size: few; J gene: TRBJ1-5; D gene: -; V gene: TRBV6-5; CDR3 DNA: TGTGCCAGCAGTTCAGGGGATAGCAATCAGCCCCAGCATTTT; CDR3 protein: CASSSGDSNQPQHF
clone size: few; J gene: TRBJ2-7; D gene: TRBD2; V gene: TRBV20-1; CDR3 DNA: TGCAGTGCGCCCGGACTAGCGGGATTCTACGAGCAGTACTTC; CDR3 protein: CSAPGLAGFYEQYF
clone size: few; J gene: TRBJ2-1; D gene: -; V gene: TRBV12-3/TRBV12-4; CDR3 DNA: TGTGCCAGCAGTTTAGTGGGGTCTTGGGATTTCCATGAGCAGTTCTTC; CDR3 protein: CASSLVGSWDFHEQFF
clone size: -; J gene: TRBJ2-7; D gene: TRBD2; V gene: TRBV10-3; CDR3 DNA: TGTGCCATCAGAAGGGCGGCGGGAGGGAACTCCTACGAGCAGTACTTC; CDR3 protein: CAIRRAAGGNSYEQYF
clone size: few; J gene: TRBJ2-4; D gene: TRBD1; V gene: TRBV29-1; CDR3 DNA: TGCAGCGTGGGACAGGGGGCTAAAAACATTCAGTACTTC; CDR3 protein: CSVGQGAKNIQYF
clone size: once; J gene: TRBJ2-1; D gene: TRBD2; V gene: TRBV24-1; CDR3 DNA: TGTGCCACCAATAAAGCGGGAGTTGAGCAGTTCTTC; CDR3 protein: CATNKAGVEQFF
clone size: -; J gene: TRBJ2-3; D gene: TRBD2; V gene: TRBV12-3/TRBV12-4; CDR3 DNA: TGTGCCAGCGGGCGGGGGGGCCGGTCGCAGTATTTT; CDR3 protein: CASGRGGRSQYF
clone size: -; J gene: TRBJ2-1; D gene: -; V gene: TRBV29-1; CDR3 DNA: TGCAGCGTTGAAGGGGATCGGGACACCTACAATGAGCAGTTCTTC; CDR3 protein: CSVEGDRDTYNEQFF
clone size: few; J gene: TRBJ2-3; D gene: -; V gene: TRBV12-3/TRBV12-4; CDR3 DNA: TGTGCCAGCAGTTTAACTAGGCCAGATACGCAGTATTTT; CDR3 protein: CASSLTRPDTQYF
clone size: -; J gene: TRBJ1-2; D gene: -; V gene: TRBV28; CDR3 DNA: TGTGCCAGCAGTTTAGATGGACTGAGGAGGGGTGGCTACACCTTC; CDR3 protein: CASSLDGLRRGGYTF
clone size: -; J gene: TRBJ2-6; D gene: -; V gene: TRBV6-5; CDR3 DNA: TGTGCCAGCAATTTCTTGGTCGGCAGATTCTCTGGGGCCAACGTCCTGACTTTC; CDR3 protein: CASNFLVGRFSGANVLTF
clone size: few; J gene: TRBJ2-5; D gene: -; V gene: TRBV20-1; CDR3 DNA: TGCAGTGCTAGGCGCTTCCCCCAAGAGACCCAGTACTTC; CDR3 protein: CSARRFPQETQYF
clone size: -; J gene: TRBJ2-6; D gene: -; V gene: TRBV5-5; CDR3 DNA: TGTGCCAGCAAGGAGGGGGCAAAGGGGGCCAACGTCCTGACTTTC; CDR3 protein: CASKEGAKGANVLTF
clone size: -; J gene: TRBJ2-4; D gene: TRBD2; V gene: TRBV4-2; CDR3 DNA: TGTGCCAGCAGCCAGCAGACTAGCGGGGGGGCCGACGCCAAAAACATTCAGTACTTC; CDR3 protein: CASSQQTSGGADAKNIQYF
clone size: few; J gene: TRBJ2-5; D gene: -; V gene: TRBV5-1; CDR3 DNA: TGCGCCAGCAGCTTGAGTGAAGGGACCCAAGAGACCCAGTACTTC; CDR3 protein: CASSLSEGTQETQYF
clone size: -; J gene: TRBJ2-1; D gene: -; V gene: TRBV5-5; CDR3 DNA: TGTGCCAGCAGCGCGGAGGCCCCGAGCTCCTACAATGAGCAGTTCTTC; CDR3 protein: CASSAEAPSSYNEQFF
clone size: -; J gene: TRBJ1-1; D gene: TRBD1; V gene: TRBV25-1; CDR3 DNA: TGTGCCAGCAGGCAGACAGGGGGGAGCACTGAAGCTTTCTTT; CDR3 protein: CASRQTGGSTEAFF
clone size: -; J gene: TRBJ2-7; D gene: TRBD1; V gene: TRBV6-2/TRBV6-3; CDR3 DNA: TGTGCCAGCAGACACCGAATGTTGACAGGGGGCAAGGGGCTCCCCTACGAGCAGTACTTC; CDR3 protein: CASRHRMLTGGKGLPYEQYF
clone size: -; J gene: TRBJ2-1; D gene: -; V gene: TRBV6-5; CDR3 DNA: TGTGCCAGCAGTTCTGCCAGGCTTCGGAATGAGCAGTTCTTC; CDR3 protein: CASSSARLRNEQFF
clone size: -; J gene: TRBJ2-3; D gene: -; V gene: TRBV5-1; CDR3 DNA: TGCGCCAGCAGCTTGGAGGGGCGGCCAGATACGCAGTATTTT; CDR3 protein: CASSLEGRPDTQYF
clone size: -; J gene: TRBJ2-5; D gene: -; V gene: TRBV5-4; CDR3 DNA: TGTGCCAACAGCTTGGACCTCACATCTGCGGGGACCCAGTACTTC; CDR3 protein: CANSLDLTSAGTQYF
clone size: -; J gene: TRBJ1-2; D gene: -; V gene: TRBV25-1; CDR3 DNA: TGTGCCAGCAGTGAATCATCGGACTATGGCTACACCTTC; CDR3 protein: CASSESSDYGYTF
clone size: -; J gene: TRBJ2-7; D gene: -; V gene: TRBV7-9; CDR3 DNA: TGTGCCAGCAGCCCGACAGGCAGCTCCTACAATGAGCAGTACTTC; CDR3 protein: CASSPTGSSYNEQYF
clone size: -; J gene: TRBJ1-2; D gene: -; V gene: TRBV20-1; CDR3 DNA: TGCAGTGCTAGATTTCATTCGGGGGCCGGCTACACCTTC; CDR3 protein: CSARFHSGAGYTF
clone size: once; J gene: TRBJ2-3; D gene: TRBD2; V gene: TRBV27; CDR3 DNA: TGTGCCAGCTCACGAGGGACTAGCGGTTTAGTAAGCACAGATACGCAGTATTTT; CDR3 protein: CASSRGTSGLVSTDTQYF
clone size: -; J gene: TRBJ2-7; D gene: TRBD2; V gene: TRBV6-2/TRBV6-3; CDR3 DNA: TGTGCCAGCAGTTACGGTGCTAGCGGGAGGCCAGACGAGCAGTACTTC; CDR3 protein: CASSYGASGRPDEQYF
clone size: few; J gene: TRBJ2-3; D gene: TRBD2; V gene: TRBV12-3/TRBV12-4; CDR3 DNA: TGTGCCAGCACCGTACTAGCGGGAGTGGACACGGCAGATACGCAGTATTTT; CDR3 protein: CASTVLAGVDTADTQYF
clone size: once; J gene: TRBJ2-5; D gene: -; V gene: TRBV6-1; CDR3 DNA: TGTGCCAGCAGTTCCCAGGGGAGGTACTTC; CDR3 protein: CASSSQGRYF
clone size: once; J gene: TRBJ2-3; D gene: -; V gene: TRBV6-2/TRBV6-3; CDR3 DNA: TGTGCCAGCAGTTTGGTTTTCCGGGGAATCTACACAGATACGCAGTATTTT; CDR3 protein: CASSLVFRGIYTDTQYF
clone size: few; J gene: TRBJ1-2; D gene: -; V gene: TRBV7-2; CDR3 DNA: TGTGCCAGCAGCCCCCCGGGTCGGGGCGGCTACACCTTC; CDR3 protein: CASSPPGRGGYTF
clone size: many; J gene: TRBJ1-2; D gene: -; V gene: TRBV7-2; CDR3 DNA: TGTGCCAGCAGCCCCACAGGGAACTATGGCTACACCTTC; CDR3 protein: CASSPTGNYGYTF
clone size: -; J gene: TRBJ2-4; D gene: TRBD1; V gene: TRBV6-6; CDR3 DNA: TGTGCCAGCAGCTCCGGGACAGCCTCCCGAGCCAAAAACATTCAGTACTTC; CDR3 protein: CASSSGTASRAKNIQYF
clone size: -; J gene: TRBJ2-4; D gene: -; V gene: TRBV2; CDR3 DNA: TGTGCCAGCAGCCAAATTGGACCTTATCAGTACTTC; CDR3 protein: CASSQIGPYQYF
clone size: -; J gene: TRBJ2-7; D gene: -; V gene: TRBV29-1; CDR3 DNA: TGCAGCGTTGATTCGGGACACCCCTACGAGCAGTACTTC; CDR3 protein: CSVDSGHPYEQYF
clone size: -; J gene: TRBJ2-7; D gene: -; V gene: TRBV2; CDR3 DNA: TGTGCCGCGGGAGGACAGGTGGAATTGGTCTCCTACGAGCAGTACTTC; CDR3 protein: CAAGGQVELVSYEQYF
clone size: few; J gene: TRBJ1-5; D gene: -; V gene: TRBV27; CDR3 DNA: TGTGCCAGCAGTCTCACAGGGTGGGTTCAGCCCCAGCATTTT; CDR3 protein: CASSLTGWVQPQHF
clone size: few; J gene: TRBJ2-6; D gene: -; V gene: TRBV10-3; CDR3 DNA: TGTGCCATCAGTGACCCGACAGGGAGGTCGCCTGGGGCCAACGTCCTGACTTTC; CDR3 protein: CAISDPTGRSPGANVLTF
clone size: -; J gene: TRBJ2-1; D gene: TRBD2; V gene: TRBV27; CDR3 DNA: TGTGCCAGCAGTTTCGCGGGAGGGCTCAACAATGAGCAGTTCTTC; CDR3 protein: CASSFAGGLNNEQFF
clone size: few; J gene: TRBJ2-4; D gene: -; V gene: TRBV20-1; CDR3 DNA: TGCAGTGCTCGACAGGAGACCAAAAACATTCAGTACTTC; CDR3 protein: CSARQETKNIQYF
clone size: few; J gene: TRBJ2-1; D gene: TRBD2; V gene: TRBV20-1; CDR3 DNA: TGCAGTGCTAGAGATCCGATAGCGGGGGGTCGTGAGCAGTTCTTC; CDR3 protein: CSARDPIAGGREQFF
clone size: -; J gene: TRBJ2-4; D gene: -; V gene: TRBV3-1; CDR3 DNA: TGTGCCAGCAGCCAAGTTGAAAGGGGGGGGGAGAACATTCAGTACTTC; CDR3 protein: CASSQVERGGENIQYF
clone size: -; J gene: TRBJ2-1; D gene: TRBD2; V gene: TRBV6-4; CDR3 DNA: TGTGCCAGCAGTGAAGAAGCGGGGGATCCCAATGAGCAGTTCTTC; CDR3 protein: CASSEEAGDPNEQFF
clone size: -; J gene: TRBJ1-2; D gene: -; V gene: TRBV6-5; CDR3 DNA: TGTGCCAGCAGTCCCCTCGCTCCCGTCTATGGCTACACCTTC; CDR3 protein: CASSPLAPVYGYTF